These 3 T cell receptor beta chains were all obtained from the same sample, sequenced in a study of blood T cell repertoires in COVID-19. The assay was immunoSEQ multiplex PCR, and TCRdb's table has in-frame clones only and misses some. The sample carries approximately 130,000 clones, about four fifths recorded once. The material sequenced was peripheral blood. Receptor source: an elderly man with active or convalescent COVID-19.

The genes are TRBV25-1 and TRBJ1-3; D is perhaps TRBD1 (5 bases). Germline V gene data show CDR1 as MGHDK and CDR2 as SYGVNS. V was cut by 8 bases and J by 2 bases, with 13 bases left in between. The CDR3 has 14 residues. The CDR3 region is CASSRWGAGNTIYF. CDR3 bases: TGTGCCAGCTCTCGTTGGGGGGCTGGAAACACCATATATTTT. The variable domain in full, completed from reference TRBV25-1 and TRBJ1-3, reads EADIYQTPRYLVIGTGKKITLECSQTMGHDKMYWYQQDPGMELHLIHYSYGVNSTEKGDLSSESTVSRIRTEHFPLTLESARPSHTSQYLCASSRWGAGNTIYFGEGSWLTVV.

The CDR3 DNA follows: TGTGCCAGCAGCGTTTGGCCAGCGGGGGACCAAGAGACCCAGTACTTC. As protein: CASSVWPAGDQETQYF. The chain carries TRBV9 and TRBJ2-5; 8 bases align to TRBD2. Trimming took 2 bases from V and 0 from J; bases not matched to a gene: 6. In germline, CDR1 is SGDLS, CDR2 YYNGEE. The CDR3 has 16 amino acids.

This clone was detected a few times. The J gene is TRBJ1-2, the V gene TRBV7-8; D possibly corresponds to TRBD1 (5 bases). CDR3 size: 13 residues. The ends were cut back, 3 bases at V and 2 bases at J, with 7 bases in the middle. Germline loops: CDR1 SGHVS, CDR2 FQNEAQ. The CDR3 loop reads CASSLDTNYGYTF. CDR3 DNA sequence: TGTGCCAGCAGCTTGGACACGAACTATGGCTACACCTTC.